The present entry profiles one TCR beta chain with its context. The CDR3 has 16 residues. With 1 base removed from V and 3 bases from J, the gap between germline ends came to 11 bases. Germline V gives CDR1 SGHDT, CDR2 YYEEEE. The repertoire was sequenced with immunoSEQ multiplex PCR; TCRdb's copy has only in-frame clones and lacks some. The data show under 85,000 clones, around 87% seen once. The data belong to a study of blood T cell repertoires in COVID-19. For the study at large: There were acute and convalescent COVID-19 samples, and they came from the United States, Italy and Spain. The analysed material was cDNA or gDNA that came from T cells, B-cell-depleted T cells, or PBMCs.

Seattle researchers signed up patients amid active infection and tracked them longitudinally. V gene TRBV5-6 combines with J gene TRBJ2-6, with D maybe TRBD2 (6 bases). Sequencing used peripheral blood. The receptor was isolated from a man aged 35-49 years with COVID-19, enrolled during active disease. The CDR3 nucleotides read TGTGCCAGCAGCTTGTGGCGGGGTAATGGGGCCAACGTCCTGACTTTC. Protein product: CASSLWRGNGANVLTF.